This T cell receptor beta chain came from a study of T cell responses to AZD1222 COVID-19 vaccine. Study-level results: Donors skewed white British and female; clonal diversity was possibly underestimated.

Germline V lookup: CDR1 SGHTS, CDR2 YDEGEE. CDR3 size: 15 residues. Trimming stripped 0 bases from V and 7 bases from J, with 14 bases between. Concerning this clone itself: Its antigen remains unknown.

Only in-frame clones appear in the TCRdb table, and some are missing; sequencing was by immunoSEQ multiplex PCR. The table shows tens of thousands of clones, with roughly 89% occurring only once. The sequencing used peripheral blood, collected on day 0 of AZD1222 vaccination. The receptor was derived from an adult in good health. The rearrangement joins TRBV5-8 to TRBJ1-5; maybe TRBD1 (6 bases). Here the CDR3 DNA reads TGTGCCAGCAGCTTGGGTGAGGGGGAGGGCCAGCCCCAGCATTTT. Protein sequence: CASSLGEGEGQPQHF.